This TCR beta chain derives from a study of blood T cell repertoires in COVID-19. Overall study context: The United States, Italy and Spain were the sources of the acute and convalescent COVID-19 samples. T cells, B-cell-depleted T cells, or PBMCs supplied cDNA or gDNA.

This CDR3 region has 14 residues. Germline V gene sequence: CDR1 SQVTM, CDR2 ANQGSEA. With 4 bases removed from V and 4 bases from J, the gap between germline ends came to 17 bases. Original processing methods: From reference gene primer amplification, estimates of nucleated cell counts were derived. TCRdb's table, derived via immunoSEQ multiplex PCR, lists solely in-frame clones and lacks some. V, J and clone size were drawn from that table, and D and trimming were deduced from the DNA. The profile shows some 140,000 clones, approximately 78% of them singletons. Material for sequencing was peripheral blood. The chain uses TRBV29-1 and TRBJ2-7; a possible D gene is TRBD2 (5 bases). This clonotype was obtained from a man aged 55-75 years who had recovered from COVID-19. As DNA, the CDR3 is TGCAGCGTTGTGGCGGGCGCTACGGTTTACGAGCAGTACTTC. It codes for CSVVAGATVYEQYF.